The next 20 T cell receptor beta chains were all read from a single sample in a study of yellow fever vaccine responses in identical twins. TCRdb passed the RT-PCR reads through MiXCR, listing each CDR3 protein once. The sample records about 3,000 distinct CDR3 sequences, around 83% being singletons. The sequencing used T cells from blood (PBMCs), unsorted or a sorted subset (not recorded which), collected before or after yellow fever vaccination (not recorded which). The receptor set was obtained from a woman aged 18-30 years who received the yellow fever vaccine.

This chain joins TRBV11-3 and TRBJ2-2; 7 positions match TRBD2. V was pared by 4 bases and J by 6 bases, with 8 bases of the junction left unmatched. The CDR3 covers 15 residues. Germline loops: CDR1 SGHNT, CDR2 YENEEA. CDR3 amino acids: CASSSGLGRAGELFF. Here the CDR3 DNA reads TGTGCCAGCAGCTCAGGACTAGGTCGGGCCGGGGAGCTGTTTTTT.

This clonotype has just a few counts. The J gene is TRBJ2-3, the V gene TRBV15, with TRBD2 matching over 9 bases. Germline CDR1 and CDR2: LNHNV and YYDKDF (reference sequence). After removal of 0 bases from V and 6 bases from J, the junction contained 7 bases not matched to a gene. The CDR3 length is 16 residues. The CDR3 sequence is CATSRELAGGGDTQYF. The DNA for the CDR3 is TGTGCCACCAGCAGAGAGCTGGCGGGAGGGGGGGATACGCAGTATTTT.

This clonotype was observed a single time. The V and J genes are TRBV20-1 and TRBJ2-7, with 8 bases that match TRBD2. CDR3 length: 14 amino acids. CDR1 is DFQATT and CDR2 is SNEGSKA in the germline V gene (reference sequence). The J segment lost 3 bases and the V segment lost 4 bases, leaving 8 bases of the junction unmatched. The CDR3 protein is CSAISGTGVYEQYF. Written as DNA, the CDR3 is TGCAGTGCTATTAGCGGGACCGGAGTCTACGAGCAGTACTTC.

The V and J genes are TRBV18 and TRBJ1-2; D is ambiguous. The CDR3 is 13 residues long. The germline V and J ends were trimmed by 2 bases and 0 bases, with 4 bases remaining between them. Germline-derived CDR1 and CDR2 are KGHSH and LQKENI. The CDR3 region is CASSPTANYGYTF. The CDR3 coding sequence is TGTGCCAGCTCACCAACGGCTAACTATGGCTACACCTTC.

CDR3 DNA sequence: TGCAGCGTGACCAGAGAGCCCCCCTACGAGCAGTACTTC. This codes for CSVTREPPYEQYF. The chain carries TRBV29-1 and TRBJ2-7, with no clear D. V dropped 6 bases and J dropped 2 bases, with 14 bases sitting between them. Germline V gene lookup returns CDR1 SQVTM and CDR2 ANQGSEA. CDR3 length: 13 residues.

The chain is built from TRBV10-3 and TRBJ1-6; TRBD1 is a possible D gene (5 bases). The CDR3 has 18 amino acids. In germline, CDR1 is ENHRY, CDR2 SYGVKD. Trimming cost V 0 bases and J 9 bases, with 21 bases left between them. The CDR3 sequence: CAISESNSAGARSSPLHF. The CDR3 DNA follows: TGTGCCATCAGTGAGTCGAATAGCGCCGGGGCCCGGAGTTCACCCCTCCACTTT.

This clonotype appeared a single time. The chain links TRBV29-1 to TRBJ1-1; TRBD1 is a possible D gene (6 bases). Germline assignment: CDR1 SQVTM and CDR2 ANQGSEA. V dropped 4 bases and J dropped 5 bases, with 14 bases sitting between them. The CDR3 runs 13 residues. The CDR3 DNA sequence: TGCAGCGTTGGTCCGGGGGCTAAGACTGAAGCTTTCTTT. This codes for CSVGPGAKTEAFF.

The chain's CDR3 is CATSRDRDRPQHF. The CDR3, as DNA: TGTGCCACCAGCAGAGATCGGGACAGGCCCCAGCATTTT. J is TRBJ1-5 and V is TRBV15; 7 bases are shared with TRBD1. This CDR3 has 13 amino acids. Trimming cost V 0 bases and J 9 bases; bases outside gene matches: 2. Germline loops: CDR1 LNHNV, CDR2 YYDKDF (reference sequence). Supplemented by reference TRBV15 and TRBJ1-5, the full variable domain reads DAMVIQNPRYQVTQFGKPVTLSCSQTLNHNVMYWYQQKSSQAPKLLFHYYDKDFNNEADTPDNFQSRRPNTSFCFLDIRSPGLGDTAMYLCATSRDRDRPQHFGDGTRLSIL.

The chain has TRBV12-3 or TRBV12-4 and TRBJ1-5; D gene uncertain. Trimming took 5 bases from V and 11 from J, leaving 16 bases between them. This CDR3 comprises 13 residues. The DNA for the CDR3 is TGTGCCAGCAGTCCCGGTGACGGCCAGTCCCAGCATTTT. Translation gives CASSPGDGQSQHF.

The chain carries TRBV7-2 and TRBJ2-5; D not certain. The V gene lost 5 bases and the J gene lost 5 bases, with 9 bases spanning the gap. Germline V gene sequence: CDR1 SGHTA, CDR2 FQGNSA. The CDR3 extends over 12 amino acids. In DNA form, the CDR3 reads TGTGCCAGCAGCCGCGTACGGGAGACCCAGTACTTC. Protein sequence: CASSRVRETQYF.

The chain couples TRBV10-1 to TRBJ2-7; 7 nucleotides line up with TRBD1. Germline CDR1 reads WNHNN; CDR2 reads SYGVQD (reference sequence). The ends lost 9 bases at V and 3 bases at J; junction bases unmatched: 8. This CDR3 comprises 13 residues. CDR3 nucleotides: TGCGCCAGACACCAACACAGGGGCTACGAGCAGTACTTC. Its translation: CARHQHRGYEQYF.

The genes are TRBV24-1 and TRBJ1-5, with 9 bases aligning to TRBD1. V shed 3 bases and J 7 bases; nucleotides not matched to a gene: 6. This CDR3 region has 15 residues. The V gene's germline CDR1 is KGHDR and CDR2 SFDVKD. The CDR3 DNA sequence: TGTGCCACCAGTGATAGGGGACAGGGTAAACAGCCCCAGCATTTT. This translates into CATSDRGQGKQPQHF.

The chain combines TRBV10-3 with TRBJ1-5; D unresolved. The CDR3 is 13 residues long. Looked up from germline, CDR1 is ENHRY and CDR2 is SYGVKD. The V end lost 9 bases, the J end lost 5 bases, and 14 bases lay between the germline ends. The CDR3 DNA reads TGTGCCATTCAGTGGTCGGGTGATCAGCCCCAGCATTTT. Its protein is CAIQWSGDQPQHF.

This clonotype was recorded only once. V is TRBV10-3 and J is TRBJ2-2; TRBD2 aligns across 10 bases. The CDR3 contains 16 residues. V was pared by 6 bases and J by 6 bases, with 10 bases of the junction left unmatched. Germline values: CDR1 ENHRY, CDR2 SYGVKD. The CDR3 loop is CAISPTSGTHPGELFF. In nucleotides, the CDR3 is TGTGCCATCAGCCCTACTAGCGGGACCCACCCCGGGGAGCTGTTTTTT.

This clonotype was observed once. The V call is TRBV7-9, the J call TRBJ2-7; the D gene is possibly TRBD2 (5 bases). CDR1 and CDR2 (germline): SEHNR, FQNEAQ (reference sequence). The CDR3 is made up of 13 amino acids. Trimming cost V 3 bases and J 2 bases, with 8 bases left between them. CDR3: CASSFIGAYEQYF. DNA for the CDR3: TGTGCCAGCAGCTTTATCGGGGCCTACGAGCAGTACTTC.

The chain employs TRBV6-1 and TRBJ2-7, with D possibly being TRBD1 (5 bases). The V end was cut by 5 bases, the J end by 6 bases, with 11 bases between. Germline CDR1 is MNHNS and CDR2 is SASEGT. The CDR3 is 12 residues long. Here the CDR3 DNA reads TGTGCCAGCAGTCCTGGACAAACCGAGCAGTACTTC. Its protein is CASSPGQTEQYF.

J is TRBJ1-3 and V is TRBV12-3 or TRBV12-4, with a possible D match to TRBD1 (6 bases). V shed 8 bases and J shed 6 bases, with 17 bases lying between them. This CDR3 comprises 14 residues. The CDR3: CASGRAGEINTIYF. In DNA form, the CDR3 reads TGTGCCAGCGGTAGGGCAGGGGAGATAAACACCATATATTTT.

The chain uses TRBV29-1 and TRBJ2-5, with TRBD2 identical over 9 bases. V was pared by 5 bases and J by 7 bases, with 14 bases of the junction left unmatched. The CDR3 is made up of 15 amino acids. Germline CDR1 and CDR2: SQVTM and ANQGSEA. The CDR3 loop reads CSVLIAGAFSGTQYF. The CDR3 nucleotides read TGCAGCGTTTTGATAGCGGGAGCATTCAGTGGGACCCAGTACTTC.

J is TRBJ2-1 and V is TRBV6-9; D may be TRBD1 (8 bases). Deletions cut 2 bases from V and 12 bases from J, with 17 bases between. The CDR3 has 14 amino acids. The V gene's germline CDR1 is MNHGY and CDR2 SVAAGI. The CDR3 reads CASSYDRGGGGQFF. The CDR3, as DNA: TGTGCCAGCAGTTATGACAGGGGCGGGGGCGGGCAGTTCTTC.

V usage is TRBV11-1 and J usage is TRBJ2-4; 14 positions agree with TRBD2. The CDR3 contains 18 residues. Germline V gene lookup returns CDR1 SGHAT and CDR2 FQDESV (reference sequence). With V trimmed by 5 bases and J by 1 base, 7 bases remained unmatched. The CDR3 DNA follows: TGTGCCAGCAGCGAGACTAGCGGGGGGGCCTCGGCCAAAAACATTCAGTACTTC. It specifies CASSETSGGASAKNIQYF.